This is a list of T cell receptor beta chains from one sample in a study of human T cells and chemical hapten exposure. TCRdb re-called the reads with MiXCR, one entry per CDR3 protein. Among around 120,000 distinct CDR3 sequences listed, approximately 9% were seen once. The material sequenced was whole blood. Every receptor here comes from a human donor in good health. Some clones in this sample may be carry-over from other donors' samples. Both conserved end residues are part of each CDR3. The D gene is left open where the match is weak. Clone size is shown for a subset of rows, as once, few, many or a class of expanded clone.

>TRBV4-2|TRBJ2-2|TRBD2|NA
CASSHLGELADTGEMFF
TGTGCCAGCAGCCACTTAGGGGAACTAGCGGACACCGGGGAGATGTTTTTT
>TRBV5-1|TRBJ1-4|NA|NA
CASSPGDLNEKLFF
TGCGCCAGCAGCCCGGGAGACCTTAATGAAAAACTGTTTTTT
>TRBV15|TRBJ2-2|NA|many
CATSTFRDLNTGELFF
TGTGCCACCAGCACATTCCGGGACCTAAACACCGGGGAGCTGTTTTTT
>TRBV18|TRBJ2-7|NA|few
CASSPFRDYEQYF
TGTGCCAGCTCACCGTTTCGGGACTACGAGCAGTACTTC
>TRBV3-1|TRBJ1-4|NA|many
CASSQGWDFYEKLFF
TGTGCCAGCAGCCAAGGATGGGACTTCTATGAAAAACTGTTTTTT
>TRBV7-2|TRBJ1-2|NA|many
CASSLARTDYYGYTF
TGTGCCAGCAGCTTAGCTCGGACAGACTACTATGGCTACACCTTC
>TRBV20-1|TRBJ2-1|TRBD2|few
CSAPSAGGTYNEQFF
TGCAGTGCCCCCTCCGCGGGGGGGACCTACAATGAGCAGTTCTTC
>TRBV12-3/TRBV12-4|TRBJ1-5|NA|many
CASSERGVKNQPQHF
TGTGCCAGCAGTGAACGAGGTGTGAAAAATCAGCCCCAGCATTTT
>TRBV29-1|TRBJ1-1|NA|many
CSVSGRLITEAFF
TGCAGCGTATCGGGACGGTTGATTACTGAAGCTTTCTTT
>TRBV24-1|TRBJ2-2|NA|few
CATEGTTHTGELFF
TGTGCCACAGAAGGGACAACTCACACCGGGGAGCTGTTTTTT
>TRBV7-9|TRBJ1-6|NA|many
CASSLTGIGSPLHF
TGTGCCAGCAGCTTGACGGGGATCGGGTCACCCCTCCACTTT
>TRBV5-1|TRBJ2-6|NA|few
CASSRPGSGANVLTF
TGCGCCAGCAGCCGTCCGGGCTCTGGGGCCAACGTCCTGACTTTC
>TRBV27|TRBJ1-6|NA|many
CARKQRGDNSPLHF
TGTGCCAGGAAACAGCGAGGAGATAATTCACCCCTCCACTTT
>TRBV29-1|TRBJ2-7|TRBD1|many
CSVEGQGRYEQYF
TGCAGCGTTGAAGGACAGGGAAGATACGAGCAGTACTTC
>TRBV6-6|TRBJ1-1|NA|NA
CASSYSWAVEAFF
TGTGCCAGCAGTTACTCGTGGGCCGTTGAAGCTTTCTTT
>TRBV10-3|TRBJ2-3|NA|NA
CAISESNKGTQYF
TGTGCCATCAGTGAGTCTAACAAGGGTACGCAGTATTTT
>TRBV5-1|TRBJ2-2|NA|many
CASSLLAIGELFF
TGCGCCAGCAGCTTGTTGGCAATCGGGGAGCTGTTTTTT
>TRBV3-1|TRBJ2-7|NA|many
CASSLGPLQGEQYF
TGTGCCAGCAGCCTGGGGCCGCTACAGGGCGAGCAGTACTTC
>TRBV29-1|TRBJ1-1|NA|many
CSVERQLNTEAFF
TGCAGCGTTGAACGACAGCTGAACACTGAAGCTTTCTTT
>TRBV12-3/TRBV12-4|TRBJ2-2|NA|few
CASSPRLGEGGTGELFF
TGTGCCAGCAGTCCCCGACTTGGCGAGGGCGGCACCGGGGAGCTGTTTTTT
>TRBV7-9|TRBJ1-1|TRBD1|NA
CASRQGAENSEAFF
TGTGCCAGCCGACAGGGGGCGGAAAATAGTGAAGCTTTCTTT
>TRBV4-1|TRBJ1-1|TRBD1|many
CASSHRTGGGYTEAFF
TGCGCCAGCAGCCATAGGACAGGGGGCGGATATACTGAAGCTTTCTTT
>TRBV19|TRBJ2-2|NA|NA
CASIAMNTGELFF
TGTGCCAGTATTGCAATGAACACCGGGGAGCTGTTTTTT
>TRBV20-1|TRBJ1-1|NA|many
CSARLGDTEAFF
TGCAGTGCCCGACTGGGAGACACTGAAGCTTTCTTT
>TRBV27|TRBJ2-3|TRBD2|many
CATGLAGNTDTQYF
TGTGCCACCGGACTAGCGGGGAACACAGATACGCAGTATTTT
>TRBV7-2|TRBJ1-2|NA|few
CASSSSRVDYTF
TGTGCCAGCAGCTCCAGTCGCGTTGACTACACCTTC
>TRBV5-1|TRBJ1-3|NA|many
CASRLDSLTGNTIYF
TGCGCCAGCAGGTTGGACAGTCTAACTGGAAACACCATATATTTT
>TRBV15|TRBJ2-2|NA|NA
CATSTRALGELFF
TGTGCCACCAGCACCCGCGCGCTAGGGGAGCTGTTTTTT
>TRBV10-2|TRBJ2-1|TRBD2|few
CASRNRTSGRYALDEQFF
TGCGCCAGCAGGAACAGGACTAGCGGGAGGTACGCCCTCGATGAGCAGTTCTTC
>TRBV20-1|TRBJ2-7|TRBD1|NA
CSARSGQGADEQYF
TGCAGTGCTAGGAGCGGACAGGGGGCGGACGAGCAGTACTTC
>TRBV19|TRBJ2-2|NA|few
CASSMRGGELFF
TGTGCCAGTAGTATGAGGGGCGGGGAGCTGTTTTTT
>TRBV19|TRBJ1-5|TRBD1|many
CATDRGGNQPQHF
TGTGCCACTGACAGGGGAGGAAATCAGCCCCAGCATTTT
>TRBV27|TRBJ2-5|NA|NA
CASSLPGRETQYF
TGTGCCAGCAGTTTACCAGGGCGGGAGACCCAGTACTTC
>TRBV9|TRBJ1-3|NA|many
CASSVKGSTGNTIYF
TGTGCCAGCAGCGTAAAGGGCTCGACTGGAAACACCATATATTTT
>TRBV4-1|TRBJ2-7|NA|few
CASSQGQARSYEQYF
TGCGCCAGCAGCCAAGGGCAGGCTCGCTCCTACGAGCAGTACTTC
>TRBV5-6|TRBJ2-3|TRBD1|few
CASSPLDRDTDTQYF
TGTGCCAGCAGCCCCCTGGACAGGGACACAGATACGCAGTATTTT
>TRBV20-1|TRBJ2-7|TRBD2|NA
CSARDLLAGGWYEQYF
TGCAGTGCTAGAGATCTACTAGCGGGAGGCTGGTACGAGCAGTACTTC
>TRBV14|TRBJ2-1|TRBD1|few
CASSQAMPRDRGYNEQFF
TGTGCCAGCAGCCAAGCCATGCCCCGGGACAGGGGTTACAATGAGCAGTTCTTC
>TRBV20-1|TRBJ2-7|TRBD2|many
CSARGTAGLEYEQYF
TGCAGTGCTAGAGGGACAGCGGGACTAGAATACGAGCAGTACTTC
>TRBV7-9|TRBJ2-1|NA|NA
CASSLGAGGGNNEQFF
TGTGCCAGCAGCTTAGGTGCCGGGGGCGGCAACAATGAGCAGTTCTTC
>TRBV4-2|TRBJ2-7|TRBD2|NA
CASSQGLAGGSYEQYF
TGTGCCAGCAGCCAAGGATTAGCGGGGGGCTCCTACGAGCAGTACTTC
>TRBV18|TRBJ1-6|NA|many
CASSPTDSSRSPLHF
TGTGCCAGCTCACCAACAGACAGTTCCCGGTCACCCCTCCACTTT
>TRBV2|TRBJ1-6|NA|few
CASTRGRLGYSPLHF
TGTGCCAGCACAAGGGGCAGGCTCGGTTATTCACCCCTCCACTTT
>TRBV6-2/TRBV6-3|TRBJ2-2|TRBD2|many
CASSYSMQRGASNTGELFF
TGTGCCAGCAGTTACTCGATGCAGCGGGGGGCTTCGAACACCGGGGAGCTGTTTTTT
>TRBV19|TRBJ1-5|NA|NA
CASSTDSPPEPQHF
TGTGCCAGTAGTACCGACAGCCCCCCGGAGCCCCAGCATTTT
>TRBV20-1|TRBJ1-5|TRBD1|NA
CSARVAGQGGQPQHF
TGCAGTGCTAGAGTCGCGGGACAGGGCGGTCAGCCCCAGCATTTT
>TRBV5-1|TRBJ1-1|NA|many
CASSLTQDTEAFF
TGCGCCAGCAGCTTGACTCAGGACACTGAAGCTTTCTTT
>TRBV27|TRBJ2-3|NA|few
CASSILRGDTQYF
TGTGCCAGCAGTATCCTGCGGGGTGATACGCAGTATTTT